This T cell receptor (beta chain) was documented in a study of blood T cell repertoires in COVID-19. For the study at large: Acute and convalescent COVID-19 samples came from the United States, Italy and Spain. PBMCs, B-cell-depleted T cells, or T cells provided the cDNA or gDNA that made up the material.

The table came from immunoSEQ multiplex PCR; TCRdb's copy has only in-frame clones and leaves some out. In the table there are 150,000 to 200,000 clones, 86% of which are singletons. The CDR3 covers 15 residues. Looked up from germline, CDR1 is SNHLY and CDR2 is FYNNEI. J gave up 4 bases and V 6 bases, and 8 bases lay outside the gene matches. The sequence was obtained from a man in his late teens or twenties with acute or convalescent COVID-19. The genes are TRBV2 and TRBJ2-3, with 9 bases that match TRBD1. Specimen: peripheral blood. The CDR3 sequence: CASSRRQGVADTQYF. The CDR3 region has the DNA TGTGCCAGCAGCCGCCGACAGGGGGTAGCAGATACGCAGTATTTT.